These 9 T cell receptor beta chains were all obtained from the same sample, sequenced in a study of OX40 agonist ivuxolimab in advanced cancers. Profiled with immunoSEQ multiplex PCR; TCRdb holds only in-frame clones, not every one. This sample has roughly 15,000 clones, with roughly three quarters found just once. The sample in question was CD4+ or CD8+ T cells sorted from blood, obtained in a trial of the OX40 agonist ivuxolimab. These receptors were taken from an adult with an advanced solid tumor such as melanoma, head and neck, liver or kidney cancer.

V gene TRBV19 combines with J gene TRBJ1-1; TRBD1 agrees at 9 bases. The CDR3 extends over 13 amino acids. J was trimmed by 7 bases and V by 6 bases; bases with no gene match: 6. Germline CDR1 LNHDA, CDR2 SQIVND (reference sequence). The CDR3 protein is CASRLDRGSEAFF. The CDR3 region has the DNA TGTGCCAGTAGACTCGACAGGGGGAGTGAAGCTTTCTTT.

This clone was counted a single time. The chain has TRBV7-8 and TRBJ1-1, with D hard to call. The V gene's germline CDR1 is SGHVS and CDR2 FQNEAQ. This CDR3 has 14 residues. V lost 5 bases, J lost 8 bases, and 18 bases lay in between. The CDR3 here is CASSLGFGGSEAFF. The CDR3 bases are TGTGCCAGCAGCCTCGGGTTTGGAGGGTCGGAAGCTTTCTTT.

V is TRBV27 and J is TRBJ2-7, with D perhaps matching TRBD2 (5 bases). Germline V gene lookup returns CDR1 MNHEY and CDR2 SMNVEV (reference sequence). The CDR3 totals 17 residues. Trimming shortened V by 0 bases and J by 3 bases, and 18 bases separated the two germline ends. The CDR3 here is CASSLSTGRAPVYEQYF. CDR3 sequence (DNA): TGTGCCAGCAGTTTATCCACCGGGCGGGCACCTGTCTACGAGCAGTACTTC.

The chain couples TRBV4-3 to TRBJ2-3; D is perhaps TRBD2 (6 bases). Trimming pared 0 bases from V and 3 bases from J, leaving 13 bases between. The CDR3 runs to 16 residues. CDR1 is LGHNA and CDR2 is YSLEER in the germline V gene. The CDR3: CASSQDTAGWTDTQYF. The CDR3 DNA reads TGCGCCAGCAGCCAAGATACGGCGGGGTGGACAGATACGCAGTATTTT.

The chain carries TRBV5-5 and TRBJ2-7; TRBD2 agrees at 10 bases. The CDR3 runs 15 residues. Germline loops: CDR1 SGHKS, CDR2 YYEKEE (reference sequence). V was pared by 3 bases and J by 3 bases, with 6 bases of the junction left unmatched. CDR3 sequence reads: CASSWGTSVYYEQYF. In nucleotides, the CDR3 is TGTGCCAGCAGCTGGGGGACTAGCGTTTACTACGAGCAGTACTTC.

V usage is TRBV6-6 and J usage is TRBJ2-5, with 7 nucleotides matching TRBD1. The V and J ends lost 6 bases and 3 bases, in that order; junction bases with no gene match: 4. Looked up from germline, CDR1 is MNHNY and CDR2 is SVGAGI (reference sequence). The CDR3 consists of 13 residues. The CDR3 nucleotides read TGTGCCAGCAGGCAGACAGGGAAAGAGACCCAGTACTTC. It encodes CASRQTGKETQYF.

The chain employs TRBV5-1 and TRBJ2-4; D perhaps matches TRBD2 (5 bases). V shed 0 bases and J shed 9 bases, with 16 bases lying between them. This CDR3 contains 15 residues. Germline V lookup: CDR1 SGHRS, CDR2 YFSETQ. The CDR3 protein is CASSLVFGGSRIQYF. CDR3 DNA: TGCGCCAGCAGCTTGGTATTTGGCGGGTCGCGCATTCAGTACTTC.

The J gene is TRBJ2-1, the V gene TRBV28; 7 nucleotides agree with TRBD1. The CDR3 has 15 residues. V shed 8 bases and J 5 bases; nucleotides not matched to a gene: 12. In germline, CDR1 is MDHEN, CDR2 SYDVKM. The DNA of the CDR3 is TGTGCCAGCGAAGAAGGGGGCGCGGTGGACAATGAGCAGTTCTTC. As protein: CASEEGGAVDNEQFF.

The J gene is TRBJ1-1, the V gene TRBV19; D gene uncertain. The ends were cut back, 5 bases at V and 2 bases at J, with 12 bases in the middle. Germline V gene data show CDR1 as LNHDA and CDR2 as SQIVND (reference sequence). The CDR3 runs to 14 residues. In DNA form, the CDR3 reads TGTGCCAGTAGTCGGACGGCGGTTAACACTGAAGCTTTCTTT. Amino acid sequence: CASSRTAVNTEAFF.